These 4 T cell receptor beta chains share one sample of origin, sequenced in a study of PD-L1 blockade in urothelial cancer. Time point noted: pretreatment peripheral blood. The table came from immunoSEQ multiplex PCR; TCRdb's copy has only in-frame clones and leaves some out. The sample yields over 75,000 clones, more than 75% seen once. The specimen comprised PBMCs, sampled around atezolizumab (anti-PD-L1) treatment. These receptors all stem from a man in his 60s with urothelial cancer.

This clone was detected only a few times. The rearrangement links TRBV11-3 to TRBJ2-3; D unresolved. This CDR3 spans 12 amino acids. V lost 3 bases and J lost 7, with 8 bases in between. Germline assignment: CDR1 SGHNT and CDR2 YENEEA. In DNA form, the CDR3 reads TGTGCCAGCAGCTTGAGCGCGTATACGCAGTATTTT. Translated: CASSLSAYTQYF.

This clone has a single count. This chain joins TRBV11-3 and TRBJ2-3; TRBD2 agrees at 9 bases. The CDR3 has 15 amino acids. Germline CDR1 SGHNT, CDR2 YENEEA. With V trimmed by 1 base and J by 7 bases, 6 bases remained unmatched. The chain's CDR3 is CASSLGIAGEYTQYF. As DNA, the CDR3 is TGTGCCAGCAGCTTAGGGATAGCGGGAGAATATACGCAGTATTTT.

V gene TRBV30 combines with J gene TRBJ1-5; D unclear. The CDR3 totals 14 residues. Germline loops: CDR1 GTSNPN, CDR2 SVGIG (reference sequence). Trimming shortened V by 1 base and J by 0 bases, and 7 bases separated the two germline ends. The CDR3 loop reads CAWSGANSNQPQHF. The CDR3 DNA sequence: TGTGCCTGGAGTGGGGCGAATAGCAATCAGCCCCAGCATTTT. Using reference TRBV30 and TRBJ1-5 for the parts outside the CDR3, the full variable domain is SQTIHQWPATLVQPVGSPLSLECTVEGTSNPNLYWYRQAAGRGLQLLFYSVGIGQISSEVPQNLSASRPQDRQFILSSKKLLLSDSGFYLCAWSGANSNQPQHFGDGTRLSIL.

The J gene is TRBJ2-5, the V gene TRBV29-1; TRBD2 might be the D (6 bases). Per germline, CDR1 SQVTM and CDR2 ANQGSEA. Trimming pared 6 bases from V and 6 bases from J, leaving 8 bases between. The CDR3 contains 10 residues. In nucleotides, the CDR3 is TGCAGCGTGGGGGGACAGACCCAGTACTTC. Translation: CSVGGQTQYF.